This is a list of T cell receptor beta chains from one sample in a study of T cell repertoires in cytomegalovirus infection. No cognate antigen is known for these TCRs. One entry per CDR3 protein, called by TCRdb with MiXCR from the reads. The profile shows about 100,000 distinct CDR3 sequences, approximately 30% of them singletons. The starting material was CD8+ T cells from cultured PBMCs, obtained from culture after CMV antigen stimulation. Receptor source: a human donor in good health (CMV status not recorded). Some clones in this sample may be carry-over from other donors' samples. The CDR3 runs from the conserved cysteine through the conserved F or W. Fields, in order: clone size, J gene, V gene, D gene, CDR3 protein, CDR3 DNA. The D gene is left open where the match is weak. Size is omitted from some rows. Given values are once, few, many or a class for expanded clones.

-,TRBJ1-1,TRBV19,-,CASKGTFTEAFF,TGTGCCAGTAAAGGCACCTTCACTGAAGCTTTCTTT
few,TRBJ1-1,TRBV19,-,CASSMWAGLNTEAFF,TGTGCCAGTAGTATGTGGGCAGGACTGAACACTGAAGCTTTCTTT
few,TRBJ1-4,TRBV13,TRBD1,CASSGQDATNEKLFF,TGTGCCAGCAGCGGACAGGATGCAACTAATGAAAAACTGTTTTTT
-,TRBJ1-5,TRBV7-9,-,CASSDGQKNQPQHF,TGTGCCAGCAGCGACGGACAGAAGAATCAGCCCCAGCATTTT
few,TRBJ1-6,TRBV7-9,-,CASSPGLGANNSPLHF,TGTGCCAGCAGCCCGGGACTAGGTGCCAATAATTCACCCCTCCACTTT
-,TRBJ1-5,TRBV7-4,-,CASSPRQSNQPQHF,TGTGCCAGCAGCCCGAGACAGTCCAATCAGCCCCAGCATTTT
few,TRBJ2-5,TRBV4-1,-,CASSQDRVTGVDQETQYF,TGCGCCAGCAGCCAAGATAGGGTAACGGGGGTCGATCAAGAGACCCAGTACTTC
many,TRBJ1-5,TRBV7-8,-,CASSSHKDGPLNQPQHF,TGTGCCAGCAGCTCACACAAAGACGGGCCCCTCAATCAGCCCCAGCATTTT
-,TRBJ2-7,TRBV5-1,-,CASSLAGQAFSYEQYF,TGCGCCAGCAGCTTGGCCGGCCAGGCGTTCTCCTACGAGCAGTACTTC
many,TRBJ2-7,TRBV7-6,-,CASSPGTFYEQYF,TGTGCCAGCAGCCCCGGGACTTTCTACGAGCAGTACTTC
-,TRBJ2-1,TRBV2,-,CASSPTASTYNEQFF,TGTGCCAGCAGTCCCACGGCGTCAACCTACAATGAGCAGTTCTTC
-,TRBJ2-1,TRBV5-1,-,CASSSAKSSYNEQFF,TGCGCCAGCAGCTCCGCAAAAAGCTCCTACAATGAGCAGTTCTTC
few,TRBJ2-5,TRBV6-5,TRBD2,CASSSVPGLAETQYF,TGTGCCAGCAGTTCAGTCCCGGGACTAGCAGAGACCCAGTACTTC
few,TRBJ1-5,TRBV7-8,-,CASGDDSNQPQHF,TGTGCCAGCGGGGACGATAGCAATCAGCCCCAGCATTTT
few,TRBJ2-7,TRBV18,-,CASSPPSSYEQYF,TGTGCCAGCTCACCCCCATCATCCTACGAGCAGTACTTC
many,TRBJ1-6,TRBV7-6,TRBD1,CASSLEVGQGATYNSPLHF,TGTGCCAGCAGCTTAGAAGTGGGACAGGGGGCGACCTATAATTCACCCCTCCACTTT
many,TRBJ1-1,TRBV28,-,CASSTPVNTEAFF,TGTGCCAGCAGTACTCCAGTGAACACTGAAGCTTTCTTT
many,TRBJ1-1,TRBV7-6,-,CASSLGTEAFF,TGTGCCAGCAGTTTAGGGACTGAAGCTTTCTTT
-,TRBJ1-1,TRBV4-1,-,CASSQRAVNTEAFF,TGCGCCAGCAGCCAAAGGGCAGTGAACACTGAAGCTTTCTTT
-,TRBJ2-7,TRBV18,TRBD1,CASSPGTGGAEQYF,TGTGCCAGCTCACCCGGGACAGGGGGCGCCGAGCAGTACTTC
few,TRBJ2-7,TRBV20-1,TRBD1,CSASPRDRGHEQYF,TGCAGTGCTAGTCCGAGGGACAGGGGCCACGAGCAGTACTTC
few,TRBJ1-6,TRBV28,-,CASSLWTRGGRGNSPLHF,TGTGCCAGCAGTTTATGGACCAGAGGAGGGCGGGGTAATTCACCCCTCCACTTT
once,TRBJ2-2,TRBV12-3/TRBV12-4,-,CASSLGWAGELFF,TGTGCCAGCAGTTTAGGGTGGGCCGGGGAGCTGTTTTTT
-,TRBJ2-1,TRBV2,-,CASTKANEQFF,TGTGCCAGTACCAAAGCCAATGAGCAGTTCTTC
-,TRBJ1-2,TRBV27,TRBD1,CASRMDRGQGYTF,TGTGCCAGCAGAATGGACAGGGGGCAGGGCTACACCTTC
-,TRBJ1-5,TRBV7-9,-,CASSLGGSGDQPQHF,TGTGCCAGCAGCTTAGGGGGCTCAGGCGATCAGCCCCAGCATTTT
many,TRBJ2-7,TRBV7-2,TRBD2,CASGLAGGFPWGEQYF,TGTGCCTCGGGACTAGCGGGGGGGTTCCCCTGGGGGGAGCAGTACTTC
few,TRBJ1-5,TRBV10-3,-,CAISEGIGYNQPQHF,TGTGCCATCAGTGAGGGGATTGGGTACAATCAGCCCCAGCATTTT